One sample yielded the 19 T cell receptor beta chains listed below, sequenced in a study of tumor-infiltrating lymphocytes in primary liver carcinoma. Unsorted whole blood served as the source of blood RNA, and germline DNA was extracted as well. The authors made TCR beta cDNA from approximately 500 ng total RNA with a constant-region primer. It was through three nested multiplex PCR rounds of slightly modified ARM-PCR that TCR beta libraries arose. Researchers ran the first two PCR rounds for about 11 cycles each with TRBV1-TRBV30 forward primers and a C-beta reverse primer. Each CDR3 protein is one row after TCRdb ran MiXCR on the multiplex PCR reads. Of 320,000 or so distinct CDR3 sequences listed, roughly 60% were seen once; the top ten hold approximately 9.4%. Sequences were obtained from peripheral blood. These receptors were obtained from a man aged 35 to 55 with primary liver carcinoma and hepatitis B virus infection.

Points on this clonotype: Given a much more abundant clone one base away, this may be a read error. This sequence joins TRBV4-1 and TRBJ1-3; D is perhaps TRBD1 (5 bases). CDR3 length equals 15 residues. Per germline, CDR1 MGHRA and CDR2 YSYEKL. The CDR3 DNA is TGCACCAGCAGCCCGATACAGGTAACCGGAAACACCATATATTTT. The encoded protein is CTSSPIQVTGNTIYF.

Concerning this clonotype itself: A much larger clone differs from this one at a single base, so this may be a read error. The chain is built from TRBV6-1 and TRBJ2-7; D is perhaps TRBD1 (5 bases). The germline V gene has CDR1 MNHNS and CDR2 SASEGT. The germline V and J ends were trimmed by 7 bases and 1 base, with 17 bases remaining between them. The CDR3 is 15 residues long. CDR3 sequence (DNA): TGTGCCAGCATGGGGCCTTCGACAGTTTCCTACGAGCAGTACTTC. As protein: CASMGPSTVSYEQYF.

The rearrangement joins TRBV5-6 to TRBJ2-1, with 9 bases matching TRBD1. This CDR3 is 19 amino acids long. Germline CDR1 is SGHDT and CDR2 is YYEEEE. With V trimmed by 2 bases and J by 12 bases, 24 bases remained unmatched. CDR3 region: CASSLKGTGFSARKDGQFF. The CDR3 nucleotides are TGTGCCAGCAGCTTAAAAGGGACAGGGTTTAGCGCGAGGAAGGATGGGCAGTTCTTC.

Notes on this clonotype: A much larger clone differs from this one at a single base, so this may be a read error. The V call is TRBV6-5, the J call TRBJ2-1; D is possibly TRBD1 (7 bases). This CDR3 region has 14 residues. V shed 10 bases and J shed 5 bases, with 18 bases lying between them. From germline, CDR1 is MNHEY and CDR2 SVGAGI. CDR3 region: CAITRTGGNNEQFF. The CDR3 coding sequence is TGTGCCATCACCAGGACAGGAGGGAACAATGAGCAGTTCTTC.

The chain employs TRBV7-9 and TRBJ2-1; tentative D call: TRBD2 (5 bases). The germline CDR1 and CDR2 sequences are SEHNR and FQNEAQ (reference sequence). The V gene lost 0 bases and the J gene lost 10 bases, with 10 bases spanning the gap. This CDR3 is 13 amino acids long. The CDR3 is CASSLARLREQFF. The CDR3 DNA is TGTGCCAGCAGCTTAGCCCGACTAAGAGAGCAGTTCTTC.

Sample share makes this clonotype medium-sized. V is TRBV11-1 and J is TRBJ2-7; 8 bases agree with TRBD1. Unmatched junction bases numbered 5, after V lost 4 bases and J lost 0 bases. Germline CDR1 SGHAT, CDR2 FQDESV (reference sequence). This CDR3 has 15 amino acids. CDR3 nucleotides: TGTGCCAGCAGCTCCCGGACAGGGAACTCCTACGAGCAGTACTTC. Translating it yields CASSSRTGNSYEQYF.

J is TRBJ1-2 and V is TRBV6-5, with D hard to call. The V end was cut by 4 bases, the J end by 8 bases, with 14 bases between. Looked up from germline, CDR1 is MNHEY and CDR2 is SVGAGI. The length of the CDR3 is 13 residues. The CDR3 is CASSFDLGGGYTF. The CDR3 DNA sequence: TGTGCCAGCAGTTTCGACTTAGGTGGAGGCTACACCTTC.

Of note for this clonotype: One base away lies a much larger clone, so this may be a sequencing read error. The rearrangement links TRBV29-1 to TRBJ2-7; D remains unclear. The CDR3 has 12 amino acids. Germline values: CDR1 SQVTM, CDR2 ANQGSEA. The CDR3 spells CSVLSPLYGQYF. The DNA of the CDR3 is TGCAGCGTTCTGTCACCCCTGTACGGGCAGTACTTC.

The rearrangement uses TRBV28 and TRBJ2-2; 7 bases are a match to TRBD1. There are 16 residues in the CDR3. Germline-derived CDR1 and CDR2 are MDHEN and SYDVKM. J lost 0 bases, V lost 8 bases, and 9 bases had no gene match. CDR3 in amino acids: CASYNLGTANTGELFF. Here the CDR3 DNA reads TGTGCCAGCTATAACCTCGGGACAGCGAACACCGGGGAGCTGTTTTTT.

Details on this clonotype: A single base separates this from a much larger clone, so it may be a read error. The chain employs TRBV10-3 and TRBJ1-1; 7 bases fit TRBD1. With V trimmed by 6 bases and J by 4 bases, 8 bases remained unmatched. CDR1 is ENHRY and CDR2 is SYGVKD in the germline V gene. There are 14 residues in the CDR3. For the CDR3, the DNA is TGTGCCATCAGGTCGCAGGGGGGGCCCACTGAAGCTTTCTTT. Translating it yields CAIRSQGGPTEAFF.

This clonotype showed up many times. The chain carries TRBV6-5 and TRBJ2-7; D possibly matches TRBD1 or TRBD2 (6 bases each). The CDR3 extends over 14 amino acids. Per the germline V gene, CDR1 is MNHEY and CDR2 is SVGAGI. V was shortened by 2 bases and J by 6 bases, with 14 bases between the two germline ends. The CDR3 sequence: CASSYRGAPTEQYF. For the CDR3, the DNA is TGTGCCAGCAGTTACAGGGGGGCGCCGACCGAGCAGTACTTC.

To note about this clonotype: One junction end does not reproduce the germline sequence, and a read error may be involved. The chain links TRBV6-2 or TRBV6-3 to TRBJ2-7, with 8 bases identical to TRBD2. Germline CDR1 reads MNHEY; CDR2 reads SVGEGT. The CDR3 spans 14 residues. The CDR3 DNA sequence: TGTGTCAGCAGCTACGGACTAGCATCCTACGAGCAGTACTTC. Protein: CVSSYGLASYEQYF.

About this clonotype: A clone one base away is much larger, so this may be a read error. The rearrangement links TRBV29-1 to TRBJ1-4, with D tentatively TRBD1 (6 bases). The CDR3 runs 13 residues. CDR1 and CDR2 (germline): SQVTM, ANQGSEA. CDR3 in amino acids: CSVQAQGNEELFF. The CDR3 DNA is TGCAGCGTCCAAGCCCAGGGGAATGAAGAACTGTTTTTT.

This chain uses TRBV5-6 with TRBJ2-5; D is perhaps TRBD1 (6 bases). The CDR3 covers 15 residues. V shed 0 bases and J shed 7 bases, with 16 bases lying between them. CDR1 and CDR2 from the germline V gene are SGHDT and YYEEEE. The CDR3 reads CASSLEQGLSGTQYF. CDR3 bases: TGTGCCAGCAGCTTGGAACAGGGATTATCGGGGACCCAGTACTTC. The variable domain in full, with the rest retrieved from reference TRBV5-6 and TRBJ2-5, is DAGVTQSPTHLIKTRGQQVTLRCSPKSGHDTVSWYQQALGQGPQFIFQYYEEEERQRGNFPDRFSGHQFPNYSSELNVNALLLGDSALYLCASSLEQGLSGTQYFGPGTRLLVL.

The rearrangement links TRBV14 to TRBJ2-7; 10 nucleotides align to TRBD1. This CDR3 has 14 amino acids. Germline-derived CDR1 and CDR2 are SGHDN and FVKESK. The trim removed 4 bases at V and 6 bases at J, leaving 6 bases unmatched. DNA for the CDR3: TGTGCCAGCAGCCGGACAGGGGGGTGGCGCGAGCAGTACTTC. This translates into CASSRTGGWREQYF.

As concerns this clonotype: One junction end disagrees with the germline gene, perhaps due to a read error. The V and J genes are TRBV5-1 and TRBJ2-1; 7 bases match TRBD2. CDR1 is SGHRS, CDR2 YFSETQ, per germline. The CDR3 is 16 amino acids. This chain's CDR3 is CASSVGLTPSYNEQIF. The CDR3 DNA sequence: TGCGCCAGCAGCGTGGGACTAACGCCCTCCTACAATGAGCAGATCTTC.

This clonotype was detected once. V is TRBV29-1 and J is TRBJ2-1, with D possibly TRBD2 on 6 matching bases. Deletions cut 7 bases from V and 9 bases from J, with 19 bases between. This CDR3 has 13 residues. From germline, CDR1 is SQVTM and CDR2 ANQGSEA. CDR3 in amino acids: CSGRLVGVSEQFF. CDR3 coding DNA: TGCAGCGGGCGACTAGTGGGAGTGAGTGAGCAGTTCTTC.

This clonotype appeared many times. This chain connects TRBV6-6 to TRBJ2-6; a weak D match, TRBD1 (6 bases). Germline assignment: CDR1 MNHNY and CDR2 SVGAGI (reference sequence). The CDR3 runs 15 residues. The ends were cut back, 5 bases at V and 4 bases at J, with 12 bases in the middle. The CDR3 here is CASSRQERGANVLTF. CDR3 nucleotide sequence: TGTGCCAGCAGTCGACAGGAGCGCGGGGCCAACGTCCTGACTTTC.

The chain links TRBV5-5 to TRBJ1-5; D gene ambiguous. There are 15 residues in the CDR3. V lost 2 bases to trimming and J lost 5 bases, with 14 bases between them. Germline CDR1 is SGHKS and CDR2 is YYEKEE (reference sequence). CDR3 in amino acids: CASSFARGVDQPQHF. The CDR3, as DNA: TGTGCCAGCAGCTTCGCCCGGGGAGTCGATCAGCCCCAGCATTTT.